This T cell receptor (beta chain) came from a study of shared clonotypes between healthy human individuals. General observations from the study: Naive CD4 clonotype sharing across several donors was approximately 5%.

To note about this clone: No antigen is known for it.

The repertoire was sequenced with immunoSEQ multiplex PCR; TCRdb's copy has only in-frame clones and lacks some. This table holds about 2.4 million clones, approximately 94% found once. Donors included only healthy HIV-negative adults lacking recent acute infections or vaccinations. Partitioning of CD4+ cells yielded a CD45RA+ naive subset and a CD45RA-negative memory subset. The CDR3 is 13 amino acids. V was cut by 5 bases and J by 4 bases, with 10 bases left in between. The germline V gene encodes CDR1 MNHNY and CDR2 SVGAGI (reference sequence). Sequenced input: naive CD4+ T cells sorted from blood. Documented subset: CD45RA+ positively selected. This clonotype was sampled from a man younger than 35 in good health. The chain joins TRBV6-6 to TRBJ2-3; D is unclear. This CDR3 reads CASSPTNSDTQYF. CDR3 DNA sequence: TGTGCCAGCAGTCCAACAAACTCAGATACGCAGTATTTT.